This T cell receptor beta chain originates from a study of Graves' ophthalmopathy and Graves' hyperthyroidism. Study-level information: The collection of peripheral blood took place at initial diagnosis, before any treatment. Study-wide results and limits: Its predictions of ophthalmopathy progression gave the model over 70% sensitivity and roughly 76% specificity.

Pregnant or lactating patients and those with other autoimmune diseases or uncontrolled infections were excluded. Orbital computed tomography, together with clinical symptoms, serum thyroxine, TRAb and thyroid ultrasound, was used for diagnosis. This clonotype was picked up many times. The antigen remains undetermined. This CDR3 spans 14 amino acids. With V trimmed by 7 bases and J by 5 bases, 7 bases remained unmatched. In germline, CDR1 is MNHNS, CDR2 SASEGT. Investigators amplified TCR beta CDR3 regions from RNA transcripts. The authors performed first-round RT-PCR with HTBI primers and then a second-round multiplex PCR. TCRdb used MiXCR to reprocess the multiplex PCR reads, holding one entry per CDR3 protein. The sample has under 250,000 distinct CDR3 sequences; approximately 28% are singletons.

The TCR originated in a man aged 45-65 years with Graves' ophthalmopathy. The sequenced sample consisted of peripheral blood. The rearrangement uses TRBV6-1 and TRBJ2-2; 7 nucleotides agree with TRBD2. CDR3 amino acids: CASTQGGFTGELFF. The CDR3, as DNA: TGTGCCAGCACCCAGGGAGGGTTTACCGGGGAGCTGTTTTTT.